The rows below give T cell receptor beta chains drawn from one sample of a study of cytomegalovirus exposure and HLA in healthy donors. TCRdb's copy holds only in-frame clones and misses some; the assay was immunoSEQ multiplex PCR. The table lists 150,000 to 200,000 clones, roughly 83% of them singletons, with roughly 1.5% in the top ten. Sequenced material: PBMCs. The receptors originated from a woman aged 18-30 years in good health and CMV-seronegative. Each CDR3 is given with its conserved first and last residue. Fields, in order: V gene, clone size, J gene, D gene, CDR3 DNA, CDR3 protein. The D gene is left open where the match is weak. Rows give clone size only sometimes, using once, few, many, or a class for an expanded clone.

V: TRBV18; size: -; J: TRBJ2-1; D: TRBD1; DNA: TGTGCCAGCTCACCGGTCCGGTGGGGGACAGGGGCTTACAATGAGCAGTTCTTC; CDR3: CASSPVRWGTGAYNEQFF
V: TRBV5-1; size: once; J: TRBJ2-3; D: -; DNA: TGCGCCAGCAGCTTGGTGGTAGGGGCCGATACGCAGTATTTT; CDR3: CASSLVVGADTQYF
V: TRBV19; size: -; J: TRBJ1-6; D: TRBD1; DNA: TGTGCCAGTAGTAGTCCGGGACAGGGGTCACCCCTCCACTTT; CDR3: CASSSPGQGSPLHF
V: TRBV5-1; size: -; J: TRBJ1-5; D: -; DNA: TGCGCCAGCAAGGAGGGAGGGGGCAATCAGCCCCAGCATTTT; CDR3: CASKEGGGNQPQHF
V: TRBV7-9; size: -; J: TRBJ2-7; D: TRBD1; DNA: TGTGCCAGCAGCTTCCCGGGACAGGGGTCGGAACAGTACTTC; CDR3: CASSFPGQGSEQYF
V: TRBV15; size: -; J: TRBJ2-7; D: -; DNA: TGTGCCACTGGATTGGACCAGGGGCGGTACGAGCAGTACTTC; CDR3: CATGLDQGRYEQYF
V: TRBV9; size: -; J: TRBJ2-1; D: -; DNA: TGTGCCAGCAGCGTAGCGGGACTTTCCTACAATGAGCAGTTCTTC; CDR3: CASSVAGLSYNEQFF
V: TRBV5-1; size: -; J: TRBJ2-3; D: -; DNA: TGCGCCAGCAGCTCGACTCCAACCAGCACAGATACGCAGTATTTT; CDR3: CASSSTPTSTDTQYF
V: TRBV14; size: -; J: TRBJ1-5; D: TRBD1; DNA: TGTGCCAGCAGCCAATGGACAGGGGAGCCCCAGCATTTT; CDR3: CASSQWTGEPQHF
V: TRBV6-1; size: -; J: TRBJ2-1; D: -; DNA: TGTGCCAGCAGCCAGAGCGGGCGCAATGAGCAGTTCTTC; CDR3: CASSQSGRNEQFF
V: TRBV19; size: -; J: TRBJ1-1; D: -; DNA: TGTGCCAGTAGCAGTCTCCAGGGCACTGAAGCTTTCTTT; CDR3: CASSSLQGTEAFF
V: TRBV27; size: -; J: TRBJ2-7; D: -; DNA: TGTGCCAGCAGTTCCAGGACACCTAGCTCCTACGAGCAGTACTTC; CDR3: CASSSRTPSSYEQYF
V: TRBV15; size: -; J: TRBJ2-1; D: -; DNA: TGTGCCACCAGCCGATACAGGGTTACCTACAATGAGCAGTTCTTC; CDR3: CATSRYRVTYNEQFF
V: TRBV6-1; size: -; J: TRBJ1-1; D: -; DNA: TGTGCCAGCAGTCAGAACAGGGCCAACACTGAAGCTTTCTTT; CDR3: CASSQNRANTEAFF
V: TRBV9; size: -; J: TRBJ1-5; D: -; DNA: TGTGCCAGCAGCTTGGGGGACATTGGGGGTCAGCCCCAGCATTTT; CDR3: CASSLGDIGGQPQHF
V: TRBV21-1; size: -; J: TRBJ2-2; D: -; DNA: TGTGCCAGCAGCAAAATAAGACAGAATTCAACACGAGGTTGGGACGGGGAGCTGTTTTTT; CDR3: CASSKIRQNSTRGWDGELFF
V: TRBV13; size: -; J: TRBJ1-2; D: -; DNA: TGTGCCAGCAGCTTAGGGGGCAGGGACTATGGCTACACCTTC; CDR3: CASSLGGRDYGYTF
V: TRBV19; size: once; J: TRBJ2-2; D: -; DNA: TGTGCCAGTAGGTTCCGCGACAGATACACCGGGGAGCTGTTTTTT; CDR3: CASRFRDRYTGELFF
V: TRBV27; size: -; J: TRBJ2-1; D: TRBD1; DNA: TGTGCCAGCGCCCGGGGGGGGACAGGGGGATTTGAGCAGTTCTTC; CDR3: CASARGGTGGFEQFF
V: TRBV19; size: -; J: TRBJ2-1; D: -; DNA: TGTGCCTGCGGTACGGGGGGCTTCTCCTACAATGAGCAGTTCTTC; CDR3: CACGTGGFSYNEQFF
V: TRBV19; size: -; J: TRBJ1-1; D: -; DNA: TGTGCCAGAGGAGACAGGTATACTGAAGCTTTCTTT; CDR3: CARGDRYTEAFF
V: TRBV19; size: -; J: TRBJ2-7; D: TRBD2; DNA: TGTGCCAGTAGTAACCGAATAGCGGGAGCCTACGAGCAGTACTTC; CDR3: CASSNRIAGAYEQYF
V: TRBV9; size: -; J: TRBJ2-7; D: -; DNA: TGTGCCAGCAGCGTAGACTCTCGCTACGAGCAGTACTTC; CDR3: CASSVDSRYEQYF
V: TRBV20-1; size: -; J: TRBJ2-3; D: -; DNA: TGCAGTGCTAGCGGAGATACGCAGTATTTT; CDR3: CSASGDTQYF
V: TRBV7-6; size: -; J: TRBJ1-3; D: -; DNA: TGTGCCAGCAGCCTGGGCGGACCGACGGGGGGAAACACCATATATTTT; CDR3: CASSLGGPTGGNTIYF
V: TRBV5-4; size: -; J: TRBJ1-4; D: TRBD1; DNA: TGTGCCAGCAGCCCGGTCAGGGGGACTAATGAAAAACTGTTTTTT; CDR3: CASSPVRGTNEKLFF
V: TRBV6-4; size: -; J: TRBJ2-5; D: TRBD1; DNA: TGTGCCAGCAGAAGTGATCCAGTTTCCCAGGGGGCCCAGTACTTC; CDR3: CASRSDPVSQGAQYF
V: TRBV7-2; size: -; J: TRBJ2-1; D: -; DNA: TGTGCCAGCAGACCCGGGCCCAGGGCCCTGTTCTTC; CDR3: CASRPGPRALFF
V: TRBV13; size: -; J: TRBJ1-1; D: -; DNA: TGTGCCAGCAGCTTTCTTCAGGGGATTGAAGCTTTCTTT; CDR3: CASSFLQGIEAFF
V: TRBV6-1; size: few; J: TRBJ2-7; D: -; DNA: TGTGCCAGCAGTGAACTCAGGGGATACGAGCAGTACTTC; CDR3: CASSELRGYEQYF
V: TRBV20-1; size: -; J: TRBJ2-7; D: -; DNA: TGCAGTGCTAGAAGCACCTACGAGCAGTACTTC; CDR3: CSARSTYEQYF
V: TRBV30; size: -; J: TRBJ1-5; D: TRBD1; DNA: TGTGCCGCCAAGACAGGGAGGAATCAGCCCCAGCATTTT; CDR3: CAAKTGRNQPQHF
V: TRBV19; size: -; J: TRBJ2-1; D: -; DNA: TGTGCCAGTAGTTCGCAGGTTTACAATGAGCAGTTCTTC; CDR3: CASSSQVYNEQFF
V: TRBV14; size: -; J: TRBJ2-7; D: TRBD2; DNA: TGTGCCAGCAGCCCTGGGACTAGCGGGAGTATCTACGAGCAGTACTTC; CDR3: CASSPGTSGSIYEQYF
V: TRBV9; size: -; J: TRBJ1-5; D: TRBD1; DNA: TGTGCCAGCAGCCGAGGGACAGGGGAAGATCAGCCCCAGCATTTT; CDR3: CASSRGTGEDQPQHF
V: TRBV29-1; size: -; J: TRBJ2-7; D: -; DNA: TGCAGCGTTGGCCCGCTAGGCGACGAGCAGTACTTC; CDR3: CSVGPLGDEQYF
V: TRBV5-6; size: once; J: TRBJ2-1; D: -; DNA: TGTGCCAGCAGCAACACGAGGACTGCCAATGAGCAGTTCTTC; CDR3: CASSNTRTANEQFF
V: TRBV5-1; size: -; J: TRBJ1-1; D: -; DNA: TGCGCCAGCAGCTTGAAGACAGACACTGAAGCTTTCTTT; CDR3: CASSLKTDTEAFF
V: TRBV5-1; size: once; J: TRBJ1-1; D: TRBD1; DNA: TGCGCCAGCAGCGATACCACAGGGGTTGGAGGGAACACTGAAGCTTTCTTT; CDR3: CASSDTTGVGGNTEAFF
V: TRBV18; size: -; J: TRBJ2-7; D: -; DNA: TGTGCCAGCTCGAGCGGACCGCCGCCGGGATACGAGCAGTACTTC; CDR3: CASSSGPPPGYEQYF
V: TRBV14; size: -; J: TRBJ1-2; D: -; DNA: TGTGCCAGCAGCCAACAGGGTTTCTATGGCTACACCTTC; CDR3: CASSQQGFYGYTF
V: TRBV4-1; size: few; J: TRBJ1-2; D: -; DNA: TGCGCCAGCAGCCTTGGCCCTCGGGGATTAAACTATGGCTACACCTTC; CDR3: CASSLGPRGLNYGYTF
V: TRBV14; size: -; J: TRBJ1-3; D: TRBD1; DNA: TGTGCCAGCAGCCGATATACCGGGACAGGCAGCTCTGGAAACACCATATATTTT; CDR3: CASSRYTGTGSSGNTIYF
V: TRBV12-5; size: -; J: TRBJ2-1; D: -; DNA: TGTGCTAGTGGTGGGAAGGGGCTAGGACAGTTGCTTCGCCATGAGCAGTTCTTC; CDR3: CASGGKGLGQLLRHEQFF
V: TRBV20-1; size: once; J: TRBJ1-1; D: TRBD1; DNA: TGCAGTGCTCGGGGGACAGCCGAAGCTTTCTTT; CDR3: CSARGTAEAFF
V: TRBV7-2; size: -; J: TRBJ2-7; D: TRBD2; DNA: TGTGCCAGCAGCTTAGCAGGGGGCGCTTGGACTAGCGGGGGCGACTACGAGCAGTACTTC; CDR3: CASSLAGGAWTSGGDYEQYF
V: TRBV10-2; size: -; J: TRBJ2-1; D: -; DNA: TGCGCCAGCAGTGAGTCGAGGGGGGGGACCTCCTACAATGAGCAGTTCTTC; CDR3: CASSESRGGTSYNEQFF
V: TRBV10-3; size: -; J: TRBJ2-2; D: -; DNA: TGTGCCATCAGTGAGTCAGAACAGGGAAACACCGGGGAGCTGTTTTTT; CDR3: CAISESEQGNTGELFF
V: TRBV11-2; size: -; J: TRBJ2-3; D: -; DNA: TGTGCCAGCAGCCGGTTCACAGATACGCAGTATTTT; CDR3: CASSRFTDTQYF
V: TRBV10-1; size: -; J: TRBJ2-7; D: TRBD1; DNA: TGCGCCAGCAGAAGACAGGGGGCAGGGGAGCAGTACTTC; CDR3: CASRRQGAGEQYF
V: TRBV5-1; size: -; J: TRBJ2-7; D: TRBD2; DNA: TGCGCCAGCAGAATCGGGACTAGCGGCTACGAGCAGTACTTC; CDR3: CASRIGTSGYEQYF
V: TRBV5-6; size: -; J: TRBJ2-1; D: TRBD2; DNA: TGTGCCAGCAGCTTACCGGGACTAGGAACCTCCTACAATGAGCAGTTCTTC; CDR3: CASSLPGLGTSYNEQFF
V: TRBV7-8; size: -; J: TRBJ2-6; D: -; DNA: TGTGCCAGCAGCTTAGGAGGCTCGTCTGGGGCCAACGTCCTGACTTTC; CDR3: CASSLGGSSGANVLTF
V: TRBV7-9; size: -; J: TRBJ2-3; D: TRBD1; DNA: TGTGCCAGCCTGCGACAGGGTGCAGATACGCAGTATTTT; CDR3: CASLRQGADTQYF
V: TRBV25-1; size: -; J: TRBJ1-4; D: -; DNA: TGTGCCAGCAGTGCCAAGGACAGCCTTAATGAAAAACTGTTTTTT; CDR3: CASSAKDSLNEKLFF
V: TRBV19; size: -; J: TRBJ2-7; D: -; DNA: TGTGCCAGTAGTAGGCGGGTCGAGCTGGCATCCTCCTACGAGCAGTACTTC; CDR3: CASSRRVELASSYEQYF
V: TRBV5-1; size: -; J: TRBJ2-1; D: TRBD2; DNA: TGCGCCAGCAGCTTGGAGGGAGGGCTCCGCAATGAGCAGTTCTTC; CDR3: CASSLEGGLRNEQFF
V: TRBV2; size: -; J: TRBJ1-6; D: TRBD1; DNA: TGTGCCAGCAGGACAGGGGGGCGTCAAAATTCACCCCTCCACTTT; CDR3: CASRTGGRQNSPLHF
V: TRBV30; size: once; J: TRBJ2-1; D: -; DNA: TGTGCCTGCTCCAGGGGCGTAGGTGAGCAGTTCTTC; CDR3: CACSRGVGEQFF